The 20 T cell receptor beta chains below were found in one sample sequenced in a study of blood T cells in healthy people across ages. PCR was performed a second time for about 6 to 11 cycles using a sample-barcoded 5' primer and a J-beta primer mix. In TCRdb, the 5' RACE reads were re-called with MiXCR into one record per CDR3 protein. The repertoire holds roughly 1.5 million distinct CDR3 sequences, with less than 45% as singletons. Sequenced input: blood. The receptor source for this set is a young woman in good health.

The J gene is TRBJ2-3, the V gene TRBV3-1; 12 bases line up with TRBD2. V shed 1 base and J 8 bases; nucleotides not matched to a gene: 7. The CDR3 runs to 16 residues. Per germline, CDR1 LGHDT and CDR2 YNNKEL (reference sequence). CDR3 in DNA: TGTGCCAGCAGCCAAGGACTAGCGGGGGTTCAGGGTACGCAGTATTTT. This codes for CASSQGLAGVQGTQYF.

V usage is TRBV15 and J usage is TRBJ2-3, with D maybe TRBD2 (5 bases). From germline, CDR1 is LNHNV and CDR2 YYDKDF (reference sequence). This CDR3 has 15 residues. V lost 0 bases and J lost 5, with 12 bases in between. The DNA for the CDR3 is TGTGCCACCAGCAGAGATTTTGTAGGAGGAGATACGCAGTATTTT. It yields the protein CATSRDFVGGDTQYF.

This clonotype was seen just once. The junction differs from germline at one of its ends, possibly a read error. This chain links TRBV7-2 with TRBJ1-3; 8 bases align to TRBD1. Germline V gives CDR1 SGHTA, CDR2 FQGNSA. The CDR3 is 15 amino acids. CDR3 region: CAGSDRGDSGNTIYF. In DNA form, the CDR3 reads TGTGCCGGCAGTGACAGGGGAGACTCTGGAAACACCATATATTTT.

This clonotype was seen a handful of times. The rearrangement links TRBV19 to TRBJ2-7; 8 bases map to TRBD2. The CDR3 runs 17 residues. The V gene's germline CDR1 is LNHDA and CDR2 SQIVND (reference sequence). V gave up 3 bases and J gave up 3 bases; unmatched junction bases: 13. The CDR3 DNA reads TGTGCCAGTAGTATGTTTAAGCCCGGACTAGCCTTCTACGAGCAGTACTTC. Encoded protein: CASSMFKPGLAFYEQYF.

This rearrangement joins TRBV29-1 to TRBJ1-2; D is perhaps TRBD1 (5 bases). Germline values: CDR1 SQVTM, CDR2 ANQGSEA. The V and J ends lost 5 bases and 4 bases respectively, with 14 bases between them. CDR3 length equals 13 residues. CDR3 DNA: TGCAGCGTTAGAGGAGGGGATCCCTATGGCTACACCTTC. This translates into CSVRGGDPYGYTF.

There are a few counts of this clonotype. The rearrangement uses TRBV12-3 or TRBV12-4 and TRBJ2-3; 11 nucleotides align to TRBD2. V lost 6 bases to trimming and J lost 0 bases; unmatched junction nucleotides: 5. The CDR3 runs to 16 residues. The CDR3 region is CASRSSGGHSTDTQYF. The DNA for the CDR3 is TGTGCCAGCAGATCTAGCGGGGGGCATAGCACAGATACGCAGTATTTT.

The chain employs TRBV5-4 and TRBJ2-1, with 10 bases that match TRBD2. There are 15 residues in the CDR3. The germline gives CDR1 SGHNT, CDR2 YYREEE (reference sequence). With 3 bases clipped from V and 9 bases from J, the junction kept 9 bases outside the gene matches. CDR3 nucleotide sequence: TGTGCCAGCAGCTCCCAGCGGGAGGGCAAGAGTGAGCAGTTCTTC. Amino acids: CASSSQREGKSEQFF.

This rearrangement joins TRBV3-1 to TRBJ2-4, with 8 nucleotides matching TRBD1. TRBJ2-7 explains the end of the DNA better; the J call may be wrong. Per the germline V gene, CDR1 is LGHDT and CDR2 is YNNKEL (reference sequence). The CDR3 sequence is 16 residues long. The CDR3 sequence: CASSQDPTGGRNEQYF. The CDR3 coding sequence is TGTGCCAGCAGCCAAGACCCAACAGGGGGTCGGAACGAGCAGTACTTC.

The rearrangement joins TRBV6-6 to TRBJ1-2; a weak D match, TRBD1 (6 bases). Germline CDR1 is MNHNY and CDR2 is SVGAGI (reference sequence). The CDR3 extends over 14 amino acids. Trimming stripped 3 bases from V and 3 bases from J, with 11 bases between. The CDR3 is CASSYAAGDYGYTF. The CDR3 DNA follows: TGTGCCAGCAGTTATGCGGCAGGGGACTATGGCTACACCTTC.

The table lists this clonotype with many counts. The chain is built from TRBV2 and TRBJ1-2, with D perhaps TRBD1 (5 bases). Per germline, CDR1 SNHLY and CDR2 FYNNEI. This CDR3 has 12 amino acids. The germline V and J ends were trimmed by 5 bases and 8 bases, with 12 bases remaining between them. In DNA, the CDR3 is TGTGCCAGCAGTCAGGGAACGGACGGCTACACCTTC. This gives the protein CASSQGTDGYTF. Supplemented by reference TRBV2 and TRBJ1-2, the full variable domain reads EPEVTQTPSHQVTQMGQEVILRCVPISNHLYFYWYRQILGQKVEFLVSFYNNEISEKSEIFDDQFSVERPDGSNFTLKIRSTKLEDSAMYFCASSQGTDGYTFGSGTRLTVV.

The CDR3 DNA sequence: TGCAGTGCTAGTAAGGGACAAATAACCTACGAGCAGTACTTC. It encodes CSASKGQITYEQYF. The chain recombines TRBV20-1 with TRBJ2-7; TRBD1 is a possible D gene (6 bases). Germline-derived CDR1 and CDR2 are DFQATT and SNEGSKA (reference sequence). V was shortened by 3 bases and J by 2 bases, with 14 bases between the two germline ends. CDR3 length equals 14 residues.

The genes are TRBV6-1 and TRBJ2-5, with 9 positions matching TRBD1. V gave up 7 bases and J gave up 11 bases; unmatched junction bases: 14. Germline assignment: CDR1 MNHNS and CDR2 SASEGT. This CDR3 region has 14 residues. The CDR3 DNA sequence: TGTGCCAGCAATCGACAGGGGGAGGGCAATGAGCAGTACTTC. It specifies CASNRQGEGNEQYF.

This chain links TRBV4-3 with TRBJ2-1; D is possibly TRBD1 (5 bases). Deletions cut 0 bases from V and 8 bases from J, with 17 bases between. There are 16 residues in the CDR3. In germline, CDR1 is LGHNA, CDR2 YSLEER. The CDR3 DNA follows: TGCGCCAGCAGCCAAGATTGGGCAGGGCGCGGCGATGAGCAGTTCTTC. Translated: CASSQDWAGRGDEQFF.

This sequence joins TRBV21-1 and TRBJ2-7; TRBD1 was called by the table and not checked on the DNA. TRBV21-1 corresponds to a pseudogene. This CDR3 spans 14 amino acids. In DNA, the CDR3 is TGTGCCAGCAATACGACAGGGTGCCCCTACGAGCAGTACTTC. Translating it yields CASNTTGCPYEQYF.

In its sample, this clonotype was seen a few times. The gene calls are TRBV7-9 and TRBJ1-2; D is perhaps TRBD1 (5 bases). The V end was cut by 5 bases, the J end by 4 bases, with 20 bases between. CDR3 size: 16 residues. The germline V gene encodes CDR1 SEHNR and CDR2 FQNEAQ (reference sequence). The CDR3 DNA sequence: TGTGCCAGCAGCCGGCTTGGACACCGCAGTTTCTATGGCTACACCTTC. It yields the protein CASSRLGHRSFYGYTF.

The chain recombines TRBV5-5 with TRBJ2-1; 9 bases agree with TRBD1. Trimming cost V 6 bases and J 4 bases; bases outside gene matches: 8. The V gene's germline CDR1 is SGHKS and CDR2 YYEKEE (reference sequence). The CDR3 has 15 amino acids. The DNA of the CDR3 is TGTGCCAGCATCCTGGGACAGGGATTTTACAATGAGCAGTTCTTC. Its translation is CASILGQGFYNEQFF.

This clonotype was seen more than once but under ten times. The chain employs TRBV11-2 and TRBJ2-5, with a possible D match to TRBD1 (6 bases). CDR1 SGHAT and CDR2 FQNNGV come from the germline V gene. The CDR3 is 14 amino acids. V was pared by 1 base and J by 4 bases, with 10 bases between. The CDR3 region has the DNA TGTGCCAGCAGCTTAGCCCAGGGGTCAGAGACCCAGTACTTC. It yields the protein CASSLAQGSETQYF.

This clonotype has just one count. The chain combines TRBV6-1 with TRBJ1-1; D ambiguous. This CDR3 region has 14 residues. V dropped 6 bases and J dropped 1 base, with 12 bases sitting between them. CDR1 is MNHNS, CDR2 SASEGT, per germline. The CDR3: CASRGIRGNTEAFF. For the CDR3, the DNA is TGTGCCAGCAGGGGCATCCGGGGGAACACTGAAGCTTTCTTT.

The CDR3, as DNA: TGTGCCAGCAGTTCTTGGGACAGGGGCTACGAGCAGTACTTC. This codes for CASSSWDRGYEQYF. The genes are TRBV12-3 or TRBV12-4 and TRBJ2-7; TRBD1 aligns across 10 bases. This CDR3 region has 14 residues. V lost 4 bases and J lost 3; bases outside the gene matches: 3.

This chain joins TRBV7-9 and TRBJ2-7; D might be TRBD1 or TRBD2, each matching 5 bases. V was trimmed by 5 bases and J by 1 base, leaving 15 bases between them. CDR1 is SEHNR, CDR2 FQNEAQ, per germline (reference sequence). The CDR3 runs 15 residues. The DNA for the CDR3 is TGTGCCAGCAGCCCTCGGGGCCTAACGTCCTACGAGCAGTACTTC. Amino acid sequence: CASSPRGLTSYEQYF. The full variable domain, with the rest looked up from reference TRBV7-9 and TRBJ2-7, is DTGVSQNPRHKITKRGQNVTFRCDPISEHNRLYWYRQTLGQGPEFLTYFQNEAQLEKSRLLSDRFSAERPKGSFSTLEIQRTEQGDSAMYLCASSPRGLTSYEQYFGPGTRLTVT.